A single sample gave rise to the 25 T cell receptor beta chains below, sequenced in a study of identical twins. TCRdb analysed the 5' RACE reads with MiXCR anew, one entry per CDR3 protein. The sample carries some 660,000 distinct CDR3 sequences, 8% to 9% recorded once. The sample was also linked to a second study, of yellow fever vaccine responses in identical twins.

The sample was PBMCs. Receptor source: a woman aged 18 to 35 in good health.

The chain employs TRBV10-2 and TRBJ2-7; 7 bases map to TRBD2. Unmatched junction bases numbered 5, after V lost 1 base and J lost 2 bases. Germline V lookup: CDR1 WSHSY, CDR2 SAAADI. This CDR3 has 15 residues. The CDR3 DNA is TGCGCCAGCAGTGAGTTCGGGGGAGGGCCCTACGAGCAGTACTTC. This sequence encodes CASSEFGGGPYEQYF.

Comment on this clonotype: Possible read error: a much larger clone is one base away. This chain connects TRBV27 to TRBJ2-1; possible D gene TRBD1, 6 bases. The germline CDR1 and CDR2 sequences are MNHEY and SMNVEV (reference sequence). This CDR3 comprises 13 residues. CDR3 coding DNA: TGTGCCAGCAGGACAGGCTCCTACTATGAGCAGTTCTTC. Protein: CASRTGSYYEQFF.

The J gene is TRBJ1-6, the V gene TRBV5-5; possibly TRBD1 for D (5 bases). Trimming left V 4 bases short and J 10 bases short, with 15 bases between. This CDR3 has 14 residues. Germline V gene data show CDR1 as SGHKS and CDR2 as YYEKEE (reference sequence). CDR3 bases: TGTGCCAGCAGCCTTACGACAGCGTTCTCACCCCTCCACTTT. Translated: CASSLTTAFSPLHF. The full variable domain, in which reference TRBV5-5 and TRBJ1-6 provide the parts outside the CDR3, is DAGVTQSPTHLIKTRGQQVTLRCSPISGHKSVSWYQQVLGQGPQFIFQYYEKEERGRGNFPDRFSARQFPNYSSELNVNALLLGDSALYLCASSLTTAFSPLHFGNGTRLTVT.

The V call is TRBV2, the J call TRBJ2-2; TRBD1 might be the D (6 bases). CDR3 length: 14 amino acids. CDR1 is SNHLY and CDR2 is FYNNEI in the germline V gene. Trimming left V 8 bases short and J 4 bases short, with 14 bases between. Here the CDR3 DNA reads TGTGCCAGCCACAGGGTACGGGGCACCGGGGAGCTGTTTTTT. It codes for CASHRVRGTGELFF.

The chain uses TRBV29-1 and TRBJ1-4; no clear D gene. The length of the CDR3 is 13 residues. Germline CDR1 SQVTM, CDR2 ANQGSEA. Trimming removed 0 bases at V and 6 bases at J, with 8 bases between. CDR3 amino acids: CSVEDRYDEKLFF. The CDR3 nucleotides are TGCAGCGTTGAAGATCGATATGATGAAAAACTGTTTTTT.

This clonotype was picked up a small number of times. The chain uses TRBV5-4 and TRBJ2-5, with D possibly matching TRBD2 (7 bases). CDR1 and CDR2 from the germline V gene are SGHNT and YYREEE (reference sequence). This CDR3 is 18 amino acids long. The CDR3: CAASRGGGSQYEQETQYF. The DNA of the CDR3 is TGTGCAGCATCCCGGGGAGGGGGATCCCAATATGAGCAAGAGACCCAGTACTTC.

The chain carries TRBV7-6 and TRBJ2-7; no clear D. Trimming cost V 1 base and J 7 bases, with 14 bases left between them. CDR1 is SGHVS and CDR2 is FNYEAQ in the germline V gene. CDR3 length: 14 amino acids. In nucleotides, the CDR3 is TGTGCCAGCAGCTTAGTTCAGGCAGGAACGGAGCAGTACTTC. Protein product: CASSLVQAGTEQYF.

Concerning this clonotype: No conserved phenylalanine or tryptophan is present at the end of the CDR3, so a read error is the likely explanation. The limits of the CDR3 on the DNA are not certain, so only TCRdb's listed CDR3 is given. This chain links TRBV7-8 with TRBJ2-3; the DNA was not compared with TRBD1, the D call given in the table. Germline CDR1 SGHVS, CDR2 FQNEAQ. Ends included, the CDR3 has 10 residues. CDR3 protein: CASSYGLGDV.

This clonotype was picked up a small number of times. The chain links TRBV5-6 to TRBJ1-6; 9 bases match TRBD1. CDR3 size: 15 residues. The J segment lost 10 bases and the V segment lost 4 bases, leaving 9 bases of the junction unmatched. From germline, CDR1 is SGHDT and CDR2 YYEEEE. The CDR3: CASSAAGTGNSPLHF. The CDR3 DNA sequence: TGTGCCAGCAGCGCCGCCGGGACAGGGAACTCACCCCTCCACTTT.

This clonotype came up a few times. This chain connects TRBV4-2 to TRBJ2-2, with D possibly being TRBD2 (5 bases). Per germline, CDR1 LGHNA and CDR2 YNFKEQ. The CDR3 loop spans 12 amino acids. Trimming left V 3 bases short and J 6 bases short, with 5 bases between. Here the CDR3 reads CASSQEAGELFF. CDR3 nucleotides: TGTGCCAGCAGCCAGGAGGCCGGGGAGCTGTTTTTT.

The V and J genes are TRBV29-1 and TRBJ2-6; D perhaps matches TRBD2 (5 bases). This CDR3 region has 16 residues. CDR1 SQVTM and CDR2 ANQGSEA come from the germline V gene. Trimming took off 4 bases at V and 1 base at J, with 14 bases between the two ends. The CDR3 here is CSVGPGTGSGANVLTF. In nucleotides, the CDR3 is TGCAGCGTTGGTCCAGGCACGGGGTCTGGGGCCAACGTCCTGACTTTC.

The chain uses TRBV29-1 and TRBJ2-2; unclear D gene. Germline CDR1 and CDR2: SQVTM and ANQGSEA. Deletions cut 3 bases from V and 7 bases from J, with 9 bases between. This CDR3 spans 12 amino acids. The CDR3 region has the DNA TGCAGCGTTGAGTCTACATTCGGGGAGCTGTTTTTT. It translates to CSVESTFGELFF.

The V gene is TRBV28, the J gene TRBJ2-7; 8 positions match TRBD1. This CDR3 spans 14 amino acids. Germline CDR1 is MDHEN and CDR2 is SYDVKM. Trimming removed 10 bases from V and 1 base from J; junction bases left unmatched: 9. The CDR3 is CAIAQGVGSYEQYF. CDR3 DNA sequence: TGTGCCATCGCACAGGGGGTGGGTTCCTACGAGCAGTACTTC.

This clonotype has a count of ten or more. The chain employs TRBV25-1 and TRBJ2-2; D may be TRBD1 or TRBD2 (5 bases each). V was shortened by 6 bases and J by 6 bases, with 11 bases between the two germline ends. Germline V gives CDR1 MGHDK, CDR2 SYGVNS. The CDR3 runs to 13 residues. As DNA, the CDR3 is TGTGCCAGCAGCGAGGGACCCTCCGGGGAGCTGTTTTTT. Protein product: CASSEGPSGELFF.

This chain connects TRBV12-3 or TRBV12-4 to TRBJ1-6; no reliable D call. The CDR3 is 14 residues long. Deletions cut 6 bases from V and 7 bases from J, with 13 bases between. The CDR3 reads CASSPFDGNSPLHF. The DNA of the CDR3 is TGTGCCAGCAGCCCCTTCGATGGGAATTCACCCCTCCACTTT.

This chain uses TRBV27 with TRBJ2-3; 10 bases line up with TRBD2. This CDR3 region has 19 residues. In germline, CDR1 is MNHEY, CDR2 SMNVEV (reference sequence). The trim removed 5 bases at V and 0 bases at J, leaving 14 bases unmatched. CDR3: CASSGGRSGGPLSTDTQYF. CDR3 nucleotide sequence: TGTGCCAGCAGTGGGGGCCGTAGCGGGGGGCCCTTGAGCACAGATACGCAGTATTTT.

This clonotype was observed a handful of times. The chain uses TRBV5-1 and TRBJ2-5, with 7 bases fitting TRBD1. This CDR3 spans 14 amino acids. V lost 2 bases to trimming and J lost 5 bases; unmatched junction nucleotides: 6. Germline loops: CDR1 SGHRS, CDR2 YFSETQ. DNA of the CDR3: TGCGCCAGCAGCTTATCCGGGACAGATGAGACCCAGTACTTC. Protein product: CASSLSGTDETQYF. The entire variable domain, with the rest obtained from reference TRBV5-1 and TRBJ2-5, is as follows: KAGVTQTPRYLIKTRGQQVTLSCSPISGHRSVSWYQQTPGQGLQFLFEYFSETQRNKGNFPGRFSGRQFSNSRSEMNVSTLELGDSALYLCASSLSGTDETQYFGPGTRLLVL.

This clonotype has ten or more counts. The rearrangement joins TRBV25-1 to TRBJ2-3; D remains unclear. Between the trimmed V and J ends, which lost 2 bases and 6 bases, there was a span of 12 bases. Looked up from germline, CDR1 is MGHDK and CDR2 is SYGVNS. This CDR3 is 14 amino acids long. The CDR3 bases are TGTGCCAGCAGTGAAGGAACCCTAGGGGATACGCAGTATTTT. Translated: CASSEGTLGDTQYF. The full variable domain, with the rest looked up from reference TRBV25-1 and TRBJ2-3, is EADIYQTPRYLVIGTGKKITLECSQTMGHDKMYWYQQDPGMELHLIHYSYGVNSTEKGDLSSESTVSRIRTEHFPLTLESARPSHTSQYLCASSEGTLGDTQYFGPGTRLTVL.

The rearrangement joins TRBV29-1 to TRBJ1-5; 7 bases are a match to TRBD1. The J segment lost 7 bases and the V segment lost 1 base, leaving 4 bases of the junction unmatched. The CDR3 loop spans 13 amino acids. Germline V gene data show CDR1 as SQVTM and CDR2 as ANQGSEA. CDR3 protein: CSVEGQGGQPQHF. As DNA, the CDR3 is TGCAGCGTTGAAGGACAGGGAGGCCAGCCCCAGCATTTT.

Comments on this clonotype: This clone may be a read error of a much larger clone one base away. CDR3 region: CASSLQRGTGELFF. The CDR3 DNA reads as TGTGCCAGCTCACTACAGCGGGGGACCGGGGAGCTGTTTTTT. The chain is built from TRBV18 and TRBJ2-2; TRBD2 matches 8 bases. The CDR3 is made up of 14 amino acids. Germline assignment: CDR1 KGHSH and CDR2 LQKENI. J lost 5 bases, V lost 4 bases, and 3 bases had no gene match. Together with reference TRBV18 and TRBJ2-2, the CDR3 gives the full variable domain: NAGVMQNPRHLVRRRGQEARLRCSPMKGHSHVYWYRQLPEEGLKFMVYLQKENIIDESGMPKERFSAEFPKEGPSILRIQQVVRGDSAAYFCASSLQRGTGELFFGEGSRLTVL.

This clonotype has at least ten counts. This chain connects TRBV27 to TRBJ2-7; D could derive from TRBD1 or TRBD2 (5 bases each). Germline V gene sequence: CDR1 MNHEY, CDR2 SMNVEV (reference sequence). The CDR3 sequence is 15 residues long. Between the trimmed V and J ends, which lost 3 bases and 0 bases, there was a span of 12 bases. The CDR3, as DNA: TGTGCCAGCAGTTTTGGGACGGCTAGCTCCTACGAGCAGTACTTC. Residues: CASSFGTASSYEQYF.

The gene calls are TRBV20-1 and TRBJ2-7; 8 nucleotides match TRBD2. With 1 base clipped from V and 4 bases from J, the junction kept 9 bases outside the gene matches. The CDR3 runs 15 residues. Germline V gene sequence: CDR1 DFQATT, CDR2 SNEGSKA (reference sequence). The CDR3 nucleotides read TGCAGTGCTAGAGGTCCGGGACTAGAGTTGTACGAGCAGTACTTC. This sequence encodes CSARGPGLELYEQYF.

This clonotype was counted only a few times. CDR3 sequence reads: CASSFDPWGGELFF. The CDR3 DNA reads as TGTGCCAGCAGTTTCGACCCCTGGGGCGGGGAGCTGTTTTTT. This chain connects TRBV12-3 or TRBV12-4 to TRBJ2-2; unclear D gene. This CDR3 is 14 amino acids long. Trimming took off 3 bases at V and 7 bases at J, with 12 bases between the two ends.

This clonotype was seen only a few times. This chain links TRBV6-2 or TRBV6-3 with TRBJ2-3; 9 bases are a match to TRBD2. The CDR3 totals 15 residues. Germline trimming cut 0 bases from V and 4 bases from J; bases unmatched to any gene: 2. From germline, CDR1 is MNHEY and CDR2 SVGEGT. For the CDR3, the DNA is TGTGCCAGCAGTTACTCCCGCGGGAGGGCAGATACGCAGTATTTT. It yields the protein CASSYSRGRADTQYF.

The J gene is TRBJ2-1, the V gene TRBV7-6, with 11 nucleotides matching TRBD2. V shed 5 bases and J 2 bases; nucleotides not matched to a gene: 5. Germline lookup yields CDR1 SGHVS and CDR2 FNYEAQ. The CDR3 loop spans 16 amino acids. CDR3 sequence reads: CASSLSGGETYNEQFF. Written as DNA, the CDR3 is TGTGCCAGCAGCCTTAGCGGGGGGGAGACCTACAATGAGCAGTTCTTC.